The TCR beta chain under discussion was sequenced for a study of yellow fever vaccine responses in identical twins. Findings of the study overall: Vaccine-induced T cell responses in twins were reportedly observed to appear partly convergent, partly personalized.

Comments on this clonotype: The target antigen is unknown.

The CDR3 is made up of 11 amino acids. CDR1 is SQVTM and CDR2 is ANQGSEA in the germline V gene. Trimming took 7 bases from V and 5 from J, leaving 12 bases between them. One entry per CDR3 protein results from TCRdb running MiXCR on the RT-PCR reads. The table records about 16,000 distinct CDR3 sequences, approximately 80% of them present only once. The sequencing here drew on T cells from blood (PBMCs), unsorted or a sorted subset (not recorded which), taken before or after yellow fever vaccination (not recorded which). The receptor was isolated from a woman between 18 and 29 years old who received the yellow fever vaccine. The chain combines TRBV29-1 with TRBJ2-7; D is unclear. CDR3 sequence: CSARDIHEQYF. The DNA of the CDR3 is TGCAGCGCCCGAGACATACACGAGCAGTACTTC.